This passage covers 22 T cell receptor beta chains from one sample sequenced in a study of blood T cell repertoires in COVID-19. Profiled with immunoSEQ multiplex PCR; TCRdb holds only in-frame clones, not every one. This table holds over 150,000 clones, about 80% found once. Sequenced sample: PBMCs or T cells enriched from blood (not recorded which). Receptor source: a man aged 40-50 years who had recovered from COVID-19.

The gene calls are TRBV28 and TRBJ1-5; tentatively, D is TRBD1 (6 bases). The CDR3 consists of 16 residues. Deletions cut 4 bases from V and 0 bases from J, with 13 bases between. CDR1 and CDR2 from the germline V gene are MDHEN and SYDVKM. The CDR3: CASSSIRDNSNQPQHF. As DNA, the CDR3 is TGTGCCAGCAGTTCAATTAGGGACAATAGCAATCAGCCCCAGCATTTT.

Here the CDR3 DNA reads TGCGCCAGCAGCTCACAGGGGGCAGGGGTAGATACGCAGTATTTT. This sequence encodes CASSSQGAGVDTQYF. The chain employs TRBV5-1 and TRBJ2-3; 9 positions agree with TRBD1. This CDR3 is built from 15 residues. Losses at the gene ends were 3 bases for V and 5 bases for J; bases not matched to a gene: 7. The V gene's germline CDR1 is SGHRS and CDR2 YFSETQ.

The chain links TRBV28 to TRBJ1-1, with TRBD1 identical over 7 bases. J lost 10 bases, V lost 5 bases, and 13 bases had no gene match. The CDR3 runs to 14 residues. CDR1 and CDR2 from the germline V gene are MDHEN and SYDVKM. In nucleotides, the CDR3 is TGTGCCAGCAGTCCTACGACAGGGTATCAGCCAGCTTTCTTT. This gives the protein CASSPTTGYQPAFF. Combining the CDR3 with reference TRBV28 and TRBJ1-1 gives the whole variable domain DVKVTQSSRYLVKRTGEKVFLECVQDMDHENMFWYRQDPGLGLRLIYFSYDVKMKEKGDIPEGYSVSREKKERFSLILESASTNQTSMYLCASSPTTGYQPAFFGQGTRLTVV.

In its sample, this clone was seen once. The chain carries TRBV6-5 and TRBJ2-7, with a possible D match to TRBD1 (6 bases). The V gene lost 2 bases and the J gene lost 3 bases, with 17 bases spanning the gap. The CDR3 is 16 amino acids. From germline, CDR1 is MNHEY and CDR2 SVGAGI. The CDR3 reads CASSYNIPGQDYEQYF. CDR3 sequence (DNA): TGTGCCAGCAGTTACAATATCCCGGGACAAGACTACGAGCAGTACTTC.

V is TRBV28 and J is TRBJ2-7, with 10 bases matching TRBD1. Germline lookup yields CDR1 MDHEN and CDR2 SYDVKM. There are 15 residues in the CDR3. J gave up 6 bases and V 4 bases, and 9 bases lay outside the gene matches. CDR3 sequence reads: CASSSLGQGSGEQYF. CDR3 in DNA: TGTGCCAGCAGTTCTCTGGGACAGGGGTCGGGCGAGCAGTACTTC.

CDR3 amino acids: CASSPGTEGWEKLFF. The CDR3 nucleotides are TGTGCCAGCAGCCCTGGGACGGAGGGATGGGAAAAACTGTTTTTT. V usage is TRBV3-1 (or the pseudogene TRBV3-2) and J usage is TRBJ1-4; D perhaps matches TRBD1 (5 bases). CDR1 is LGHDT and CDR2 is YNNKEL in the germline V gene (reference sequence). The CDR3 is made up of 15 amino acids. Trimming pared 4 bases from V and 8 bases from J, leaving 17 bases between.

V is TRBV5-1 and J is TRBJ2-7; a possible D gene is TRBD2 (6 bases). CDR3 length: 15 residues. Looked up from germline, CDR1 is SGHRS and CDR2 is YFSETQ. The V gene lost 2 bases and the J gene lost 3 bases, with 15 bases spanning the gap. Here the CDR3 reads CASSFWGMGGYEQYF. CDR3 in DNA: TGCGCCAGCAGCTTTTGGGGGATGGGAGGCTACGAGCAGTACTTC.

V is TRBV5-1 and J is TRBJ2-3; tentatively, D is TRBD2 (5 bases). Germline CDR1 is SGHRS and CDR2 is YFSETQ. The CDR3 sequence is 15 residues long. Trimming removed 4 bases at V and 4 bases at J, with 16 bases between. In DNA form, the CDR3 reads TGCGCCAGCAGCCCTTCGTTCGGGGTCCCAGATACGCAGTATTTT. Residues: CASSPSFGVPDTQYF.

The chain couples TRBV27 to TRBJ1-1; tentatively, D is TRBD1 (6 bases). The germline V gene has CDR1 MNHEY and CDR2 SMNVEV (reference sequence). CDR3 length equals 13 residues. V was cut by 4 bases and J by 5 bases, with 11 bases left in between. Written as DNA, the CDR3 is TGTGCCAGCAGTTCAGCACAGGGTACTGAAGCTTTCTTT. Its protein is CASSSAQGTEAFF.

The gene calls are TRBV19 and TRBJ1-4, with D unclear. CDR1 and CDR2 (germline): LNHDA, SQIVND (reference sequence). CDR3 length: 14 residues. The germline V and J ends were trimmed by 6 bases and 0 bases, with 8 bases remaining between them. In DNA, the CDR3 is TGTGCCAGTAGGAGCCTTGCAACTAATGAAAAACTGTTTTTT. Translating it yields CASRSLATNEKLFF.

This CDR3 is CASSEILWAGGHTEAFF. The CDR3 bases are TGTGCCAGCAGTGAGATCCTCTGGGCAGGAGGACACACTGAAGCTTTCTTT. The chain carries TRBV6-1 and TRBJ1-1; D unresolved. V lost 3 bases and J 3 bases, leaving 20 bases between the germline ends. The germline gives CDR1 MNHNS, CDR2 SASEGT. The CDR3 covers 17 residues.

The chain joins TRBV6-5 to TRBJ1-2; TRBD1 agrees at 11 bases. The trim removed 6 bases at V and 7 bases at J, leaving 10 bases unmatched. The CDR3 spans 15 residues. Germline V gene sequence: CDR1 MNHEY, CDR2 SVGAGI. The CDR3 region is CASRLRDRGIGGYTF. CDR3 DNA: TGTGCCAGCAGGCTCCGGGACAGGGGGATCGGTGGCTACACCTTC.

This clone was detected ten times or more. The chain joins TRBV4-3 to TRBJ2-7; TRBD1 agrees at 8 bases. After removal of 3 bases from V and 1 base from J, the junction contained 8 bases not matched to a gene. Germline lookup yields CDR1 LGHNA and CDR2 YSLEER. The CDR3 is 16 residues long. As DNA, the CDR3 is TGCGCCAGCAGCCACTCTGCGACAGGGGAATCCTACGAGCAGTACTTC. It translates to CASSHSATGESYEQYF.

This clone was detected a few times. The chain has TRBV14 and TRBJ2-3, with a weak D call TRBD1 (6 bases). V was clipped by 6 bases and J by 2 bases, with 12 bases between them. Germline CDR1 is SGHDN and CDR2 is FVKESK. The CDR3 is 14 residues long. The CDR3 coding sequence is TGTGCCAGCAGTTACAGGGAATTCACAGATACGCAGTATTTT. Protein sequence: CASSYREFTDTQYF.

V is TRBV14 and J is TRBJ1-2; maybe TRBD1 (5 bases). V was cut by 4 bases and J by 4 bases, with 16 bases left in between. Germline CDR1 is SGHDN and CDR2 is FVKESK. The CDR3 spans 15 residues. The CDR3 coding sequence is TGTGCCAGCAGCCCACTTTCGGGGGGAAGCTATGGCTACACCTTC. This translates into CASSPLSGGSYGYTF. The full variable domain, with the rest looked up from reference TRBV14 and TRBJ1-2, is EAGVTQFPSHSVIEKGQTVTLRCDPISGHDNLYWYRRVMGKEIKFLLHFVKESKQDESGMPNNRFLAERTGGTYSTLKVQPAELEDSGVYFCASSPLSGGSYGYTFGSGTRLTVV.

The chain is built from TRBV4-1 and TRBJ1-1; TRBD1 is a possible D gene (5 bases). CDR1 and CDR2 from the germline V gene are MGHRA and YSYEKL. The CDR3 covers 16 residues. V gave up 1 base and J gave up 2 bases, with 14 bases separating them. The CDR3 region is CASSQVGIRANTEAFF. CDR3 bases: TGCGCCAGCAGCCAAGTTGGTATCAGGGCTAACACTGAAGCTTTCTTT.

The J gene is TRBJ2-3, the V gene TRBV29-1; 8 bases are a match to TRBD1. Trimming took 4 bases from V and 0 from J; bases not matched to a gene: 3. Germline assignment: CDR1 SQVTM and CDR2 ANQGSEA. The CDR3 runs 14 residues. DNA of the CDR3: TGCAGCGTTGGGCAGGGGGCAAGCACAGATACGCAGTATTTT. Translated, it gives CSVGQGASTDTQYF.

V is TRBV24-1 and J is TRBJ2-1, with D perhaps TRBD2 (7 bases). CDR3 length: 14 amino acids. With 2 bases removed from V and 9 bases from J, the gap between germline ends came to 13 bases. Per germline, CDR1 KGHDR and CDR2 SFDVKD. DNA for the CDR3: TGTGCCACCAGTGATTCCTTCGGGGGGCCTGAGCAGTTCTTC. The encoded protein is CATSDSFGGPEQFF.

V and J are TRBV6-2 or TRBV6-3 and TRBJ1-2, with 9 bases that match TRBD1. V shed 6 bases, J shed 4 bases, and the junction held 9 bases outside the gene matches. This CDR3 region has 15 residues. Germline values: CDR1 MNHEY, CDR2 SVGEGT. Written as DNA, the CDR3 is TGTGCCAGCAGCTCTGCCGGGACAGGGATCTATGGCTACACCTTC. Translating gives CASSSAGTGIYGYTF.

The rearrangement links TRBV9 to TRBJ1-2; 7 nucleotides line up with TRBD1. This CDR3 is built from 14 residues. The ends lost 0 bases at V and 1 base at J; junction bases unmatched: 0. Germline lookup yields CDR1 SGDLS and CDR2 YYNGEE. CDR3 sequence (DNA): TGTGCCAGCAGCGTAGGACAGGGTAACTATGGCTACACCTTC. Residues: CASSVGQGNYGYTF.

The CDR3 sequence: CASRTGSYGIYGYTF. CDR3 DNA: TGTGCCAGCCGGACAGGCTCTTACGGGATCTATGGCTACACCTTC. This chain joins TRBV6-5 and TRBJ1-2; 7 bases map to TRBD1. V was pared by 8 bases and J by 4 bases, with 13 bases of the junction left unmatched. The CDR3 covers 15 residues. The germline V gene encodes CDR1 MNHEY and CDR2 SVGAGI.

The V gene is TRBV28, the J gene TRBJ1-1, with D possibly being TRBD1 (6 bases). CDR3 length equals 13 residues. Germline CDR1 MDHEN, CDR2 SYDVKM. The germline V and J ends were trimmed by 1 base and 4 bases, with 7 bases remaining between them. Written as DNA, the CDR3 is TGTGCCAGCAGTTTATTCAGGGGCACTGAAGCTTTCTTT. Translated: CASSLFRGTEAFF. The whole variable domain, filled in from reference TRBV28 and TRBJ1-1, reads DVKVTQSSRYLVKRTGEKVFLECVQDMDHENMFWYRQDPGLGLRLIYFSYDVKMKEKGDIPEGYSVSREKKERFSLILESASTNQTSMYLCASSLFRGTEAFFGQGTRLTVV.